A selection of T cell receptor beta chains follows, all from one sample in a study of cytomegalovirus exposure and HLA in healthy donors. Using immunoSEQ multiplex PCR, the repertoire was profiled, and TCRdb retains in-frame clones only, with some absent. Of around 110,000 clones in the sample, over 8% were seen once. The sequencing sample was made of PBMCs. Source of these receptors: a man aged 30-40 years in good health and CMV-seronegative. Each CDR3 is given with its conserved first and last residue. Fields, in order: CDR3 protein, CDR3 DNA, clone size, D gene, V gene, J gene. The D gene is left open where the match is weak. Size tells how often a clone was seen (once, few, many) or the class of an expanded clone, and some rows leave it out.

CDR3aa: CASKTGTGYNEQFF
CDR3nt: TGTGCCAGTAAAACCGGGACAGGGTACAATGAGCAGTTCTTC
abundance: .
d_gene: TRBD1
v_gene: TRBV19
j_gene: TRBJ2-1

CDR3aa: CASSEAGGNYGYTF
CDR3nt: TGTGCCAGCAGTGAAGCAGGGGGCAACTATGGCTACACCTTC
abundance: .
d_gene: TRBD1
v_gene: TRBV6-1
j_gene: TRBJ1-2

CDR3aa: CASSTRDRGHTGELFF
CDR3nt: TGTGCCAGCAGCACACGGGACAGGGGGCACACCGGGGAGCTGTTTTTT
abundance: few
d_gene: .
v_gene: TRBV21-1
j_gene: TRBJ2-2

CDR3aa: CASTSMGQGSDTQYF
CDR3nt: TGTGCCAGTACCTCGATGGGACAGGGGTCTGATACGCAGTATTTT
abundance: .
d_gene: TRBD1
v_gene: TRBV19
j_gene: TRBJ2-3

CDR3aa: CASSFTGNNEQFF
CDR3nt: TGTGCCAGCAGTTTCACAGGAAACAATGAGCAGTTCTTC
abundance: few
d_gene: .
v_gene: TRBV27
j_gene: TRBJ2-1

CDR3aa: CASSLGQGSYEQYF
CDR3nt: TGTGCCAGCAGCTTGGGTCAGGGGTCGTACGAGCAGTACTTC
abundance: few
d_gene: .
v_gene: TRBV5-6
j_gene: TRBJ2-7

CDR3aa: CASSFAGKNTEAFF
CDR3nt: TGCGCCAGCAGCTTTGCAGGGAAGAACACTGAAGCTTTCTTT
abundance: few
d_gene: .
v_gene: TRBV5-1
j_gene: TRBJ1-1

CDR3aa: CASSQVPGQGPSSYNEQFF
CDR3nt: TGTGCCAGCAGCCAAGTCCCGGGACAGGGCCCGAGCTCCTACAATGAGCAGTTCTTC
abundance: few
d_gene: TRBD1
v_gene: TRBV14
j_gene: TRBJ2-1

CDR3aa: CASSLSLAEETQYF
CDR3nt: TGCGCCAGCAGCTTAAGTCTAGCGGAAGAGACCCAGTACTTC
abundance: .
d_gene: TRBD2
v_gene: TRBV5-1
j_gene: TRBJ2-5

CDR3aa: CASSLGLAGVTGELFF
CDR3nt: TGTGCCAGCAGCTTGGGGCTAGCGGGAGTGACCGGGGAGCTGTTTTTT
abundance: few
d_gene: TRBD2
v_gene: TRBV5-4
j_gene: TRBJ2-2

CDR3aa: CARGGQGTTNEKLFF
CDR3nt: TGTGCCAGAGGGGGACAGGGGACAACTAATGAAAAACTGTTTTTT
abundance: few
d_gene: TRBD1
v_gene: TRBV2
j_gene: TRBJ1-4

CDR3aa: CASSQVGGGAVNTQYF
CDR3nt: TGTGCCAGCAGCCAAGTGGGGGGAGGAGCAGTCAATACGCAGTATTTT
abundance: few
d_gene: .
v_gene: TRBV14
j_gene: TRBJ2-3

CDR3aa: CASSPDRAGQPQHF
CDR3nt: TGTGCCAGCTCTCCGGACAGGGCCGGTCAGCCCCAGCATTTT
abundance: .
d_gene: TRBD1
v_gene: TRBV18
j_gene: TRBJ1-5

CDR3aa: CASSLGGGLGPPYEQYF
CDR3nt: TGTGCCAGCAGCTTAGGAGGGGGCCTTGGCCCACCCTACGAGCAGTACTTC
abundance: few
d_gene: .
v_gene: TRBV5-4
j_gene: TRBJ2-7

CDR3aa: CASSLGSGGEETQYF
CDR3nt: TGTGCCAGCAGCTTAGGTAGCGGGGGAGAAGAGACCCAGTACTTC
abundance: .
d_gene: TRBD2
v_gene: TRBV7-9
j_gene: TRBJ2-5

CDR3aa: CAISLSRQGGNEQFF
CDR3nt: TGTGCCATCAGTTTGTCCAGACAGGGAGGCAATGAGCAGTTCTTC
abundance: few
d_gene: .
v_gene: TRBV10-3
j_gene: TRBJ2-1

CDR3aa: CASSFPLPKQGSSYNEQFF
CDR3nt: TGCGCCAGCAGCTTCCCTCTCCCTAAACAGGGGAGCTCCTACAATGAGCAGTTCTTC
abundance: .
d_gene: TRBD1
v_gene: TRBV5-1
j_gene: TRBJ2-1

CDR3aa: CASSLSSGGVGEQFF
CDR3nt: TGCGCCAGCAGCTTATCTAGCGGGGGGGTTGGTGAGCAGTTCTTC
abundance: few
d_gene: TRBD2
v_gene: TRBV5-1
j_gene: TRBJ2-1

CDR3aa: CATSREGGVNTEAFF
CDR3nt: TGTGCCACCAGCAGGGAAGGGGGCGTGAACACTGAAGCTTTCTTT
abundance: .
d_gene: TRBD1
v_gene: TRBV15
j_gene: TRBJ1-1

CDR3aa: CASSPGLAGDTDTQYF
CDR3nt: TGTGCCAGCAGCCCGGGACTAGCGGGGGACACAGATACGCAGTATTTT
abundance: .
d_gene: TRBD2
v_gene: TRBV11-3
j_gene: TRBJ2-3

CDR3aa: CASSFSPDKRNEQYF
CDR3nt: TGTGCCAGCAGCTTCTCTCCCGATAAGAGGAACGAGCAGTACTTC
abundance: .
d_gene: .
v_gene: TRBV11-2
j_gene: TRBJ2-7

CDR3aa: CASSVAYGTEAFF
CDR3nt: TGTGCCAGCAGCGTAGCTTACGGCACTGAAGCTTTCTTT
abundance: few
d_gene: .
v_gene: TRBV9
j_gene: TRBJ1-1

CDR3aa: CSVADRGLGYTF
CDR3nt: TGCAGCGTCGCCGACAGGGGGCTTGGCTACACCTTC
abundance: .
d_gene: TRBD1
v_gene: TRBV29-1
j_gene: TRBJ1-2

CDR3aa: CATSRDKGGRVRNEQFF
CDR3nt: TGTGCCACCAGCAGAGATAAGGGCGGGAGGGTCCGCAATGAGCAGTTCTTC
abundance: few
d_gene: TRBD2
v_gene: TRBV15
j_gene: TRBJ2-1

CDR3aa: CASSLGTGITEAFF
CDR3nt: TGTGCCAGCAGCTTGGGGACAGGGATTACTGAAGCTTTCTTT
abundance: .
d_gene: TRBD1
v_gene: TRBV5-4
j_gene: TRBJ1-1

CDR3aa: CASSEAVTGPSSPLHF
CDR3nt: TGTGCCAGCAGTGAAGCCGTGACAGGGCCATCTTCACCCCTCCACTTT
abundance: .
d_gene: TRBD1
v_gene: TRBV6-1
j_gene: TRBJ1-6

CDR3aa: CASRSTSGTYEQYF
CDR3nt: TGTGCCAGCAGGTCGACTAGCGGGACCTACGAGCAGTACTTC
abundance: few
d_gene: TRBD2
v_gene: TRBV28
j_gene: TRBJ2-7

CDR3aa: CASSSETNYGYTF
CDR3nt: TGTGCCAGCAGTTCTGAGACTAACTATGGCTACACCTTC
abundance: .
d_gene: .
v_gene: TRBV7-9
j_gene: TRBJ1-2

CDR3aa: CASSEMRHLSSYNSPLHF
CDR3nt: TGTGCCAGCAGTGAGATGCGGCACCTATCCTCCTATAATTCACCCCTCCACTTT
abundance: few
d_gene: .
v_gene: TRBV2
j_gene: TRBJ1-6

CDR3aa: CATREATSYNEQFF
CDR3nt: TGTGCCACCAGGGAGGCCACTTCCTACAATGAGCAGTTCTTC
abundance: few
d_gene: .
v_gene: TRBV11-3
j_gene: TRBJ2-1

CDR3aa: CASSRTGGSYEQYF
CDR3nt: TGTGCCAGCAGTCGGACAGGGGGCTCCTACGAGCAGTACTTC
abundance: .
d_gene: TRBD1
v_gene: TRBV27
j_gene: TRBJ2-7

CDR3aa: CASRQISNQPQHF
CDR3nt: TGTGCCAGCAGACAGATTTCCAATCAGCCCCAGCATTTT
abundance: few
d_gene: .
v_gene: TRBV6-1
j_gene: TRBJ1-5

CDR3aa: CAWSAGRWETRYF
CDR3nt: TGTGCCTGGAGTGCGGGGAGATGGGAGACCCGGTACTTC
abundance: few
d_gene: .
v_gene: TRBV30
j_gene: TRBJ2-5

CDR3aa: CASSISGGNEQFF
CDR3nt: TGTGCCAGTAGTATTTCAGGGGGCAATGAGCAGTTCTTC
abundance: few
d_gene: TRBD1
v_gene: TRBV19
j_gene: TRBJ2-1

CDR3aa: CASSVGTSGTLGANVLTF
CDR3nt: TGTGCCAGCAGCGTTGGGACTAGCGGGACCTTGGGGGCCAACGTCCTGACTTTC
abundance: few
d_gene: TRBD2
v_gene: TRBV9
j_gene: TRBJ2-6

CDR3aa: CASSQDSRGLTEAFF
CDR3nt: TGTGCCAGCAGCCAAGATTCAAGGGGGCTCACTGAAGCTTTCTTT
abundance: .
d_gene: TRBD1
v_gene: TRBV4-2
j_gene: TRBJ1-1

CDR3aa: CASKKQGAYNEQFF
CDR3nt: TGTGCCAGTAAGAAGCAGGGGGCTTACAATGAGCAGTTCTTC
abundance: few
d_gene: TRBD1
v_gene: TRBV19
j_gene: TRBJ2-1

CDR3aa: CASSFYGQGYEQYF
CDR3nt: TGTGCCAGCAGTTTTTATGGACAGGGGTATGAGCAGTACTTC
abundance: .
d_gene: TRBD1
v_gene: TRBV27
j_gene: TRBJ2-7

CDR3aa: CASSPSGSSGNTIYF
CDR3nt: TGCGCCAGCAGCCCTTCCGGGAGCTCTGGAAACACCATATATTTT
abundance: few
d_gene: .
v_gene: TRBV4-3
j_gene: TRBJ1-3

CDR3aa: CASSAQGANEKLFF
CDR3nt: TGCGCCAGCAGCGCACAGGGAGCTAATGAAAAACTGTTTTTT
abundance: few
d_gene: .
v_gene: TRBV5-1
j_gene: TRBJ1-4

CDR3aa: CASSMVQGADSQPQHF
CDR3nt: TGTGCCAGTAGTATGGTACAGGGGGCTGATAGTCAGCCCCAGCATTTT
abundance: few
d_gene: TRBD1
v_gene: TRBV19
j_gene: TRBJ1-5

CDR3aa: CASSSQGTWGTEAFF
CDR3nt: TGTGCCAGCAGTTCACAGGGAACCTGGGGCACTGAAGCTTTCTTT
abundance: .
d_gene: .
v_gene: TRBV27
j_gene: TRBJ1-1

CDR3aa: CASSLPGSGELFF
CDR3nt: TGTGCCAGTAGTTTACCGGGATCCGGGGAGCTGTTTTTT
abundance: .
d_gene: .
v_gene: TRBV19
j_gene: TRBJ2-2

CDR3aa: CASSRGNEQFF
CDR3nt: TGTGCCAGCAGTCGGGGGAATGAGCAGTTCTTC
abundance: few
d_gene: .
v_gene: TRBV25-1
j_gene: TRBJ2-1

CDR3aa: CASMGLGGRGNNEQFF
CDR3nt: TGTGCCAGCATGGGATTGGGGGGGCGGGGCAACAATGAGCAGTTCTTC
abundance: .
d_gene: .
v_gene: TRBV7-6
j_gene: TRBJ2-1

CDR3aa: CASSPPGSRGYTF
CDR3nt: TGCGCCAGCAGTCCACCAGGGTCTCGTGGCTACACCTTC
abundance: few
d_gene: .
v_gene: TRBV23-1
j_gene: TRBJ1-2

CDR3aa: CASRLTSVSYNEQFF
CDR3nt: TGTGCCAGCAGACTGACTAGCGTTTCCTACAATGAGCAGTTCTTC
abundance: few
d_gene: TRBD2
v_gene: TRBV28
j_gene: TRBJ2-1

CDR3aa: CASSEETSGRGETQYF
CDR3nt: TGTGCCAGCAGTGAGGAAACTAGCGGGAGGGGAGAGACCCAGTACTTC
abundance: once
d_gene: TRBD2
v_gene: TRBV2
j_gene: TRBJ2-5

CDR3aa: CASSQGLFGYGYTF
CDR3nt: TGCGCCAGCAGCCAAGGACTCTTCGGCTATGGCTACACCTTC
abundance: few
d_gene: .
v_gene: TRBV4-3
j_gene: TRBJ1-2

CDR3aa: CAWRRTGEKLFF
CDR3nt: TGTGCCTGGAGAAGGACGGGGGAAAAACTGTTTTTT
abundance: many
d_gene: .
v_gene: TRBV30
j_gene: TRBJ1-4

CDR3aa: CASSVVRSGSRDTQYF
CDR3nt: TGTGCCAGCAGCGTCGTGAGGAGCGGGAGTCGCGATACGCAGTATTTT
abundance: .
d_gene: TRBD2
v_gene: TRBV7-3
j_gene: TRBJ2-3

CDR3aa: CSVRSGRDGDTQYF
CDR3nt: TGCAGCGTTCGGAGCGGGAGGGATGGAGATACGCAGTATTTT
abundance: .
d_gene: TRBD2
v_gene: TRBV29-1
j_gene: TRBJ2-3

CDR3aa: CASSPGTGKSYEQYF
CDR3nt: TGTGCCAGCAGTCCTGGGACAGGGAAATCCTACGAGCAGTACTTC
abundance: few
d_gene: TRBD1
v_gene: TRBV2
j_gene: TRBJ2-7